This T cell receptor beta chain was obtained from a study of T cells of healthy individuals. TCRdb reprocessed the 5' RACE reads with MiXCR, giving one entry per CDR3 protein. The table records 55,000 to 65,000 distinct CDR3 sequences, roughly 15% of them present only once. With 6 bases removed from V and 9 bases from J, the gap between germline ends came to 17 bases. The CDR3 length is 13 residues. This clonotype was counted only a few times. The receptor's source is a human donor in good health. The chain is built from TRBV12-3 or TRBV12-4 and TRBJ2-5, with a possible D match to TRBD1 (6 bases). This CDR3 reads CASSAFGGQAQYF. In DNA, the CDR3 is TGTGCCAGCAGCGCCTTTGGGGGCCAGGCCCAGTACTTC.